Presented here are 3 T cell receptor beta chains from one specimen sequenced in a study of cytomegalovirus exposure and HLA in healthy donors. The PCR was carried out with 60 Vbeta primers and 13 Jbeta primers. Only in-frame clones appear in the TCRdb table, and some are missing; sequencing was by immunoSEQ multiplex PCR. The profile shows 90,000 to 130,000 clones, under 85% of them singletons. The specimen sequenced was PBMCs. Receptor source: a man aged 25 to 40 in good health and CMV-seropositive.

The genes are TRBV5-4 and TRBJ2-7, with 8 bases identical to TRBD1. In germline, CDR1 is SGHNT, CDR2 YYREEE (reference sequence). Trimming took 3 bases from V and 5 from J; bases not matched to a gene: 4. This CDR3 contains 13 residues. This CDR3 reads CASSSDRGNEQYF. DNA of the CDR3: TGTGCCAGCAGCTCCGACAGGGGCAACGAGCAGTACTTC. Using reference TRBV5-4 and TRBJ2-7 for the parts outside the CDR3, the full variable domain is ETGVTQSPTHLIKTRGQQVTLRCSSQSGHNTVSWYQQALGQGPQFIFQYYREEENGRGNFPPRFSGLQFPNYSSELNVNALELDDSALYLCASSSDRGNEQYFGPGTRLTVT.

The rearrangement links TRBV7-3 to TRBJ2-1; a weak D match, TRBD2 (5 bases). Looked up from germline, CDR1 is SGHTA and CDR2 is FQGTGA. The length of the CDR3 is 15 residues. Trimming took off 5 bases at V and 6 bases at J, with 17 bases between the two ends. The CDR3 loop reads CASSPRADLPNEQFF. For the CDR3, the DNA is TGTGCCAGCAGCCCGAGGGCGGATCTGCCCAATGAGCAGTTCTTC.

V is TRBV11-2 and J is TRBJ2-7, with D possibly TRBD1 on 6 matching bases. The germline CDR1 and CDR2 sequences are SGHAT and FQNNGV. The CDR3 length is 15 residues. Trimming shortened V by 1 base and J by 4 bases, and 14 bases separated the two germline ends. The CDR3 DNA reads TGTGCCAGCAGCTTAGGGGCAGGGGTCATGTACGAGCAGTACTTC. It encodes CASSLGAGVMYEQYF.